Listed below are T cell receptor beta chains from one sample, sequenced in a study of naive and memory T cell subsets. TCRdb ran MiXCR on the UMI-ligation and nested PCR reads and lists one entry per CDR3 protein. The data hold about 85,000 distinct CDR3 sequences, with 13% observed a single time. The source material was central memory CD4+ T cells from blood. These receptors were taken from a human donor in good health. The CDR3 runs from the conserved cysteine through the conserved F or W. D genes are given only for firm matches. Clone size, where shown, is once, few, many, or a class for clones that have expanded.

TRBV7-8,16,NA,few,TRBJ2-7,TGTGCCAGCAGCTCCTCAGGGATCATGAGCTCCTACGAGCAGTACTTC,CASSSSGIMSSYEQYF
TRBV12-3/TRBV12-4,12,NA,many,TRBJ2-1,TGTGCCAGCAGTTTGGGGACGCCGGTGCCGTTCTTC,CASSLGTPVPFF
TRBV9,16,NA,NA,TRBJ1-3,TGTGCCAGCAGCGTAGGAGGACTGGCCGGAGGAAACACCATATATTTT,CASSVGGLAGGNTIYF
TRBV5-4,16,NA,few,TRBJ1-2,TGTGCCAGCAGCTTGGCCGGGACAAGGGTTAACTATGGCTACACCTTC,CASSLAGTRVNYGYTF
TRBV10-3,16,TRBD2,few,TRBJ2-1,TGTGCCATCAGTGAGTTAGCGGGGGGTTCCTACAATGAGCAGTTCTTC,CAISELAGGSYNEQFF
TRBV12-3/TRBV12-4,12,NA,few,TRBJ2-3,TGTGCCAGCAGATCGGACACAGATACGCAGTATTTT,CASRSDTDTQYF
TRBV28,14,TRBD2,NA,TRBJ2-1,TGTGCCAGCAGTTTGGGACTAGCGGGAGGGGGGGAGTCCTTC,CASSLGLAGGGESF
TRBV3-1,16,NA,many,TRBJ2-1,TGTGCCAGCAGCGTTAGCGTCCCCGGCAGGCACAATGAGCAGTTCTTC,CASSVSVPGRHNEQFF
TRBV5-1,14,NA,few,TRBJ2-3,TGCGCCAGCAGCCCCGAGAGAGGGACAGATACGCAGTATTTT,CASSPERGTDTQYF
TRBV6-5,16,NA,many,TRBJ2-6,TGTGCCAGCAGTTTCTACAGGGCCTCTGGGGCCAACGTCCTGACTTTC,CASSFYRASGANVLTF
TRBV25-1,15,NA,many,TRBJ2-3,TGTGCCAGCATGGGAATCCGGAGTAGGGCAGATACGCAGTATTTT,CASMGIRSRADTQYF
TRBV12-3/TRBV12-4,13,NA,NA,TRBJ1-1,TGTGCCAGCAGTTTAAGGTGGAACACTGAAGCTTTCTTT,CASSLRWNTEAFF
TRBV2,15,NA,few,TRBJ2-3,TGTGCCAGCAGTGACACATTGACCCGGACAGATACGCAGTATTTT,CASSDTLTRTDTQYF
TRBV28,15,TRBD2,many,TRBJ2-3,TGTGCCAGCAGTTTGACTAGCGGGACCTCAGATACGCAGTATTTT,CASSLTSGTSDTQYF
TRBV7-2,17,NA,NA,TRBJ2-3,TGTGCCAGCAGCTCCAGAACCGGGACTGAAAAAGCAGATACGCAGTATTTT,CASSSRTGTEKADTQYF
TRBV6-6,15,TRBD2,many,TRBJ2-7,TGTGCCAGCACTCCCCTCGCGGGGGACCGCTACGAGCAGTACTTC,CASTPLAGDRYEQYF
TRBV7-6,15,TRBD1,few,TRBJ1-1,TGTGCCAGCAGCTCGCAACAGGGGGTGAACACTGAAGCTTTCTTT,CASSSQQGVNTEAFF
TRBV4-3,11,NA,NA,TRBJ2-3,TGCGCCAGCAGCAGTTCAGATACGCAGTATTTT,CASSSSDTQYF
TRBV6-2/TRBV6-3,16,NA,NA,TRBJ2-5,TGTGCCAGCAGCCTCAGGGCTAGCGACAACCAAGAGACCCAGTACTTC,CASSLRASDNQETQYF
TRBV29-1,14,NA,many,TRBJ2-5,TGCAGCGTTGCGCGGGTTGGGTTGGCAGAGACCCAGTACTTC,CSVARVGLAETQYF
TRBV30,20,TRBD1,many,TRBJ2-7,TGTGCCTGGAGTGTAAGATTAGGGCGCCGGGACAGGGGAGGTAGATACGAGCAGTACTTC,CAWSVRLGRRDRGGRYEQYF
TRBV10-3,16,TRBD1,NA,TRBJ2-6,TGTGCCATCAGTCCCGGGACAGGGTTCGGGGCCAACGTCCTGACTTTC,CAISPGTGFGANVLTF
TRBV3-1,18,TRBD1,NA,TRBJ1-1,TGTGCCAGCAGCCAAGATGGGCGGGGGACAGGGGGCCAGCCTGAAGCTTTCTTT,CASSQDGRGTGGQPEAFF
TRBV12-3/TRBV12-4,15,NA,NA,TRBJ2-7,TGTGCCAGCAGTCCCCGGGGCCCTCCCCGGGACGAGCAGTACTTC,CASSPRGPPRDEQYF
TRBV9,14,NA,many,TRBJ2-7,TGTGCCAGCAGCGTAGATCTGGGGCCCTACGAGCAGTACTTC,CASSVDLGPYEQYF
TRBV12-3/TRBV12-4,15,NA,few,TRBJ1-1,TGTGCCAGCAGTTTATCTCGCCACTATAACACTGAAGCTTTCTTT,CASSLSRHYNTEAFF
TRBV6-2/TRBV6-3,14,TRBD2,many,TRBJ2-1,TGTGCCAGCAGTTCACTAGCGGCCTACAATGAGCAGTTCTTC,CASSSLAAYNEQFF
TRBV5-1,12,NA,NA,TRBJ2-7,TGCGCCAGCAGCTTATCCGCCTACGAGCAGTACTTC,CASSLSAYEQYF
TRBV28,14,NA,NA,TRBJ2-1,TGTGCCAGCAGACTCTCCCTCCAGGGGAATGAGCAGTTCTTC,CASRLSLQGNEQFF
TRBV6-5,15,TRBD1,many,TRBJ2-7,TGTGCCAGCAGTTACTCTAGGCAGGGGGTCCACGAGCAGTACTTC,CASSYSRQGVHEQYF
TRBV3-1,14,NA,NA,TRBJ2-1,TGTGCCAGCAGCCCCTCGGGCGGAAACAATGAGCAGTTCTTC,CASSPSGGNNEQFF
TRBV6-5,13,NA,NA,TRBJ1-2,TGTGCCAGCAGTTACCCAGATGAGGCCCGACTCACCTTC,CASSYPDEARLTF
TRBV28,19,NA,many,TRBJ1-5,TGTGCCAGCAGTTTATCGTATCCCCTGACGGCTTATAGCAATCAGCCCCAGCATTTT,CASSLSYPLTAYSNQPQHF
TRBV29-1,14,NA,NA,TRBJ1-1,TGCAGCTCCGTCCCGGGACCGACGAACACTGAAGCTTTCTTT,CSSVPGPTNTEAFF
TRBV7-2,14,TRBD1,many,TRBJ1-2,TGTGCCAGCAGCCGCCGGGACAGTCCCTATGGCTACACCTTC,CASSRRDSPYGYTF
TRBV28,12,NA,few,TRBJ1-4,TGTGCCAGCAGGAGCCGCAGGGAGAAACTGTTTTTT,CASRSRREKLFF
TRBV7-2,14,NA,many,TRBJ1-1,TGTGCCAGCAGCTTAGTTCAGGGTGTGATTGAAGCTTTCTTT,CASSLVQGVIEAFF
TRBV7-2,16,NA,NA,TRBJ1-6,TGTGCCAGCAGCCGGAGGGGGGGAGGGAGAGATTCACCCCTCCACTTT,CASSRRGGGRDSPLHF
TRBV29-1,12,TRBD1,NA,TRBJ2-1,TGCAGCGTCCACAGGGGGCAAAACGAGCAGTTCTTC,CSVHRGQNEQFF
TRBV2,14,TRBD2,few,TRBJ2-7,TGTGCCAGCAGTCAAACTAGCGGGAGCTACGAGCAGTACTTC,CASSQTSGSYEQYF
TRBV11-2,15,TRBD2,NA,TRBJ2-7,TGTGCCAGCAGAACCAGCGGGGGTAGCTCCTACGAGCAGTACTTC,CASRTSGGSSYEQYF
TRBV2,13,NA,NA,TRBJ1-6,TGTGCCAGCGGGCGGAGCGGTAATTCACCCCTCCACTTT,CASGRSGNSPLHF
TRBV5-4,16,TRBD2,many,TRBJ2-3,TGTGCCAGCAGCTTGGCCCTAGCGGGAGTCGCAGATACGCAGTATTTT,CASSLALAGVADTQYF
TRBV6-5,18,TRBD2,few,TRBJ2-1,TGTGCCAGCACCAACAGTGGATATAGGACTAGCGGAAACAATGAGCAGTTCTTC,CASTNSGYRTSGNNEQFF
TRBV7-9,18,TRBD2,NA,TRBJ2-1,TGTGCCAGCAGCGCACCGCCGAGACTAGCGGGGGCCCGCAATGAGCAGTTCTTC,CASSAPPRLAGARNEQFF